The sequence of this T cell receptor (beta chain) was determined in a study of blood T cell repertoires in COVID-19. Original processing notes: Scientists estimated how many nucleated cells there were by amplifying reference gene primers. Here immunoSEQ multiplex PCR was the method, and the copy in TCRdb shows in-frame clones only, minus some. V and J calls and clone size are as listed in that table; D and trimming were resolved from the DNA. The sample has around 160,000 clones, around 87% seen once; the top ten hold approximately 1.2%. The CDR3 is 15 amino acids. Germline V CDR1 and CDR2: GTSNPN, SVGIG (reference sequence). V was trimmed by 0 bases and J by 0 bases, leaving 9 bases between them. The study drew participants aged about 18 to 89 years from under 30 US areas.

The sample was PBMCs or T cells enriched from blood (not recorded which). The clonotype comes from a woman aged 30 to 39 with acute COVID-19. The V gene is TRBV30, the J gene TRBJ2-4; D might be TRBD2 (5 bases). The CDR3 DNA reads as TGTGCCTGGAGTGTCGGGGAACTAGCCAAAAACATTCAGTACTTC. Translated, it gives CAWSVGELAKNIQYF.